These 27 T cell receptor beta chains came from one sample sequenced in a study of neoadjuvant anti-PD-1 for oral cavity cancer. Time point in this sample: after neoadjuvant nivolumab, at surgical resection. This table comes from immunoSEQ multiplex PCR, and its TCRdb copy is limited to in-frame clones, with some not included. The table includes 14,000 or so clones, 71% detected once. Sequencing used PBMCs, obtained after nivolumab (anti-PD-1) treatment. All receptors come from a person between 40 and 85 years old with oral cavity squamous cell carcinoma.

The table lists this clone with a few counts. V gene TRBV30 combines with J gene TRBJ1-4; perhaps TRBD1 as D (6 bases). Germline CDR1 reads GTSNPN; CDR2 reads SVGIG (reference sequence). V gave up 3 bases and J gave up 0 bases, with 11 bases separating them. The CDR3 is made up of 15 amino acids. In nucleotides, the CDR3 is TGTGCCTGGAGCCGGACAGTTGCAACTAATGAAAAACTGTTTTTT. Translation: CAWSRTVATNEKLFF.

DNA for the CDR3: TGTGCCAGCAGTGATGGGCGGCCAAACGGGGGCCACGAGCAGTACTTC. Translating gives CASSDGRPNGGHEQYF. This chain links TRBV25-1 with TRBJ2-7, with D perhaps matching TRBD1 or TRBD2 (6 bases each). The CDR3 totals 16 residues. Germline lookup yields CDR1 MGHDK and CDR2 SYGVNS. V was clipped by 3 bases and J by 5 bases, with 20 bases between them.

A few counts support this clone. The chain couples TRBV29-1 to TRBJ1-3; D unresolved. V was trimmed by 4 bases and J by 4 bases, leaving 8 bases between them. The CDR3 length is 12 residues. Germline V gives CDR1 SQVTM, CDR2 ANQGSEA. CDR3: CSVADGGNTIYF. The CDR3 DNA is TGCAGCGTTGCGGACGGGGGAAACACCATATATTTT.

This chain connects TRBV6-5 to TRBJ2-3, with D possibly matching TRBD2 (5 bases). CDR3 length equals 16 residues. V lost 0 bases and J lost 10, with 20 bases in between. Germline-derived CDR1 and CDR2 are MNHEY and SVGAGI. The CDR3 region has the DNA TGTGCCAGCAGTTACTCGAACGCAGCCCTCGGGATCGCGCAGTATTTT. Its translation is CASSYSNAALGIAQYF.

The chain combines TRBV19 with TRBJ2-1; 10 bases align to TRBD1. The CDR3 contains 14 residues. Germline CDR1 LNHDA, CDR2 SQIVND (reference sequence). V trimming: 6 bases; J trimming: 5 bases; junction bases outside the gene matches: 4. In nucleotides, the CDR3 is TGTGCCAGTAGCGGGACAGGGGAGAACAATGAGCAGTTCTTC. As protein: CASSGTGENNEQFF.

V and J are TRBV7-6 and TRBJ1-2; 8 nucleotides agree with TRBD1. V was clipped by 1 base and J by 3 bases; unmatched bases: 1. This CDR3 has 14 residues. Germline-derived CDR1 and CDR2 are SGHVS and FNYEAQ. The CDR3 sequence is CASSLVDRDYGYTF. CDR3 in DNA: TGTGCCAGCAGCTTAGTGGACAGGGACTATGGCTACACCTTC.

This chain links TRBV19 with TRBJ1-4; D is ambiguous. Germline values: CDR1 LNHDA, CDR2 SQIVND (reference sequence). The CDR3 is made up of 16 amino acids. V was pared by 4 bases and J by 0 bases, with 12 bases between. The CDR3 bases are TGTGCCAGTAGTAGCCCCAGGAGCGCAACTAATGAAAAACTGTTTTTT. Translating gives CASSSPRSATNEKLFF.

This clone was detected only a few times. The chain carries TRBV5-1 and TRBJ2-7, with 10 nucleotides matching TRBD1. This CDR3 comprises 15 residues. V shed 0 bases, J shed 7 bases, and the junction held 7 bases outside the gene matches. Germline V gene sequence: CDR1 SGHRS, CDR2 YFSETQ. The CDR3: CASSLGQGAAREQYF. For the CDR3, the DNA is TGCGCCAGCAGCTTGGGACAGGGGGCCGCACGGGAGCAGTACTTC.

The CDR3 sequence is CASSLGAGGVYGYTF. As DNA, the CDR3 is TGTGCCAGCAGCTTAGGTGCAGGGGGCGTCTATGGCTACACCTTC. This chain joins TRBV11-2 and TRBJ1-2; 8 bases align to TRBD1. Trimming at V came to 1 base and at J to 4 bases, leaving 5 bases not matched to a gene. Per germline, CDR1 SGHAT and CDR2 FQNNGV. This CDR3 has 15 residues. Drawing the rest from reference TRBV11-2 and TRBJ1-2, the complete variable domain is EAGVAQSPRYKIIEKRQSVAFWCNPISGHATLYWYQQILGQGPKLLIQFQNNGVVDDSQLPKDRFSAERLKGVDSTLKIQPAKLEDSAVYLCASSLGAGGVYGYTFGSGTRLTVV.

The rearrangement links TRBV4-2 to TRBJ2-7; D may be TRBD2 (6 bases). Germline V gene data show CDR1 as LGHNA and CDR2 as YNFKEQ. This CDR3 comprises 16 residues. V gave up 4 bases and J gave up 0 bases, with 16 bases separating them. CDR3 residues: CASSRELGDSSYEQYF. CDR3 nucleotide sequence: TGTGCCAGCAGCCGGGAGCTTGGGGACTCCTCCTACGAGCAGTACTTC.

For the CDR3, the DNA is TGCGCCAGCAGCCAAGTTGGGAGGACGGATGAGCAGTTCTTC. Protein: CASSQVGRTDEQFF. This chain links TRBV4-1 with TRBJ2-1; D possibly corresponds to TRBD2 (6 bases). CDR3 size: 14 residues. With 1 base removed from V and 8 bases from J, the gap between germline ends came to 12 bases. The V gene's germline CDR1 is MGHRA and CDR2 YSYEKL.

The chain has TRBV5-6 and TRBJ2-4; TRBD1 matches at 9 bases. The CDR3 consists of 14 residues. V was clipped by 6 bases and J by 4 bases; unmatched bases: 5. Per germline, CDR1 SGHDT and CDR2 YYEEEE. The CDR3 protein is CASTRTGEKNIQYF. The CDR3, as DNA: TGTGCCAGCACCCGGACAGGGGAGAAAAACATTCAGTACTTC. Using reference TRBV5-6 and TRBJ2-4 for the parts outside the CDR3, the full variable domain is DAGVTQSPTHLIKTRGQQVTLRCSPKSGHDTVSWYQQALGQGPQFIFQYYEEEERQRGNFPDRFSGHQFPNYSSELNVNALLLGDSALYLCASTRTGEKNIQYFGAGTRLSVL.

The chain has TRBV9 and TRBJ2-3; D could derive from TRBD1 or TRBD2 (7 bases each). CDR1 and CDR2 from the germline V gene are SGDLS and YYNGEE. V dropped 0 bases and J dropped 2 bases, with 13 bases sitting between them. The CDR3 spans 16 residues. For the CDR3, the DNA is TGTGCCAGCAGCGTAGCCGGGGGGACAGTCACAGATACGCAGTATTTT. Translating gives CASSVAGGTVTDTQYF.

The genes are TRBV19 and TRBJ1-5; 12 positions match TRBD1. J gave up 0 bases and V 5 bases, and 17 bases lay outside the gene matches. CDR3 length equals 21 residues. Germline CDR1 LNHDA, CDR2 SQIVND (reference sequence). In DNA, the CDR3 is TGTGCCAGTAGTTTCCTCCCCTCCGGGACAGGGGGCATTTATAGCAATCAGCCCCAGCATTTT. Translated, it gives CASSFLPSGTGGIYSNQPQHF.

This clone was observed a few times. The V call is TRBV5-1, the J call TRBJ2-5; TRBD2 might be the D (6 bases). The length of the CDR3 is 14 residues. Germline V gives CDR1 SGHRS, CDR2 YFSETQ. Trimming removed 3 bases from V and 4 bases from J, with 13 bases in between. The CDR3 DNA reads as TGCGCCAGCAGCTCCGGGGGTCCCCCAGAGACCCAGTACTTC. Its protein is CASSSGGPPETQYF.

Only a few counts were recorded for this clone. The chain employs TRBV5-1 and TRBJ1-1; tentatively, D is TRBD1 (6 bases). The CDR3 sequence is 15 residues long. From germline, CDR1 is SGHRS and CDR2 YFSETQ. Trimming left V 0 bases short and J 2 bases short, with 11 bases between. CDR3 amino acids: CASSLALTGNTEAFF. In nucleotides, the CDR3 is TGCGCCAGCAGCTTGGCCTTGACAGGAAACACTGAAGCTTTCTTT.

This clone showed up just a few times. CDR3 nucleotides: TGCAGCACAACACCGGGCTACACCTTC. It specifies CSTTPGYTF. V and J are TRBV29-1 and TRBJ1-2; D not resolved. Germline CDR1 is SQVTM and CDR2 is ANQGSEA. V was pared by 8 bases and J by 8 bases, with 9 bases between. This CDR3 comprises 9 residues.

CDR3 residues: CASSLDPGLQETQYF. The DNA of the CDR3 is TGTGCCAGCAGCTTAGACCCGGGACTCCAAGAGACCCAGTACTTC. V usage is TRBV11-3 and J usage is TRBJ2-5, with D perhaps TRBD2 (6 bases). The length of the CDR3 is 15 residues. The germline CDR1 and CDR2 sequences are SGHNT and YENEEA. V was pared by 0 bases and J by 1 base, with 9 bases between. Based on the CDR3 plus reference TRBV11-3 and TRBJ2-5, the full variable domain is EAGVVQSPRYKIIEKKQPVAFWCNPISGHNTLYWYLQNLGQGPELLIRYENEEAVDDSQLPKDRFSAERLKGVDSTLKIQPAELGDSAVYLCASSLDPGLQETQYFGPGTRLLVL.

The chain's CDR3 is CASRMKASGNQPQHF. The DNA for the CDR3 is TGTGCCAGCAGAATGAAGGCCTCTGGCAATCAGCCCCAGCATTTT. The chain recombines TRBV6-5 with TRBJ1-5; unclear D gene. Trimming removed 6 bases at V and 2 bases at J, with 14 bases between. The germline gives CDR1 MNHEY, CDR2 SVGAGI. The CDR3 has 15 residues.

The chain has TRBV10-3 and TRBJ1-2; TRBD1 matches 9 bases. The J segment lost 6 bases and the V segment lost 2 bases, leaving 1 base of the junction unmatched. This CDR3 is built from 13 residues. The V gene's germline CDR1 is ENHRY and CDR2 SYGVKD. The CDR3 region is CAISERQGDGYTF. Here the CDR3 DNA reads TGTGCCATCAGTGAGCGACAGGGGGATGGCTACACCTTC.

J is TRBJ2-5 and V is TRBV29-1, with 9 nucleotides matching TRBD2. The J segment lost 5 bases and the V segment lost 5 bases, leaving 9 bases of the junction unmatched. The CDR3 length is 14 residues. The germline V gene has CDR1 SQVTM and CDR2 ANQGSEA. The CDR3: CSVTPLAGMETQYF. CDR3 DNA: TGCAGCGTTACCCCGCTAGCGGGAATGGAGACCCAGTACTTC. Combining the CDR3 with reference TRBV29-1 and TRBJ2-5 gives the whole variable domain SAVISQKPSRDICQRGTSLTIQCQVDSQVTMMFWYRQQPGQSLTLIATANQGSEATYESGFVIDKFPISRPNLTFSTLTVSNMSPEDSSIYLCSVTPLAGMETQYFGPGTRLLVL.

J is TRBJ1-4 and V is TRBV30; D call uncertain. Trimming left V 0 bases short and J 8 bases short, with 13 bases between. The CDR3 loop spans 14 amino acids. Germline-derived CDR1 and CDR2 are GTSNPN and SVGIG (reference sequence). The CDR3 nucleotides read TGTGCCTGGAGTGTCGGACCGGCGGGGGAAAAACTGTTTTTT. Protein product: CAWSVGPAGEKLFF.

This sequence joins TRBV11-3 and TRBJ2-1; D call uncertain. The germline V gene has CDR1 SGHNT and CDR2 YENEEA. CDR3 length: 12 amino acids. V was trimmed by 4 bases and J by 10 bases, leaving 11 bases between them. CDR3 bases: TGTGCCAGCAGCTCCTGGGTAGGGGAGCAGTTCTTC. It is translated as CASSSWVGEQFF.

This chain joins TRBV5-4 and TRBJ2-5; TRBD2 matches at 16 bases. CDR3 length equals 16 residues. Germline-derived CDR1 and CDR2 are SGHNT and YYREEE (reference sequence). With 4 bases clipped from V and 3 bases from J, the junction kept 3 bases outside the gene matches. CDR3 sequence reads: CASSPGLAGGKETQYF. The CDR3 DNA follows: TGTGCCAGCAGCCCGGGACTAGCGGGAGGGAAAGAGACCCAGTACTTC.

The rearrangement links TRBV25-1 to TRBJ2-7; 8 positions match TRBD2. Germline V gives CDR1 MGHDK, CDR2 SYGVNS. This CDR3 region has 13 residues. Trimming cost V 5 bases and J 3 bases; bases outside gene matches: 3. The CDR3 nucleotides read TGTGCCAGCAGTAGCGGGAGATTCTACGAGCAGTACTTC. It is translated as CASSSGRFYEQYF.

This clone was picked up a small number of times. This chain joins TRBV19 and TRBJ1-1; D is unresolved. This CDR3 comprises 14 residues. CDR1 LNHDA and CDR2 SQIVND come from the germline V gene (reference sequence). Trimming took off 5 bases at V and 0 bases at J, with 10 bases between the two ends. The DNA of the CDR3 is TGTGCCAGTAGTCAGCAATGGGTGAACACTGAAGCTTTCTTT. Its translation is CASSQQWVNTEAFF. Together with reference TRBV19 and TRBJ1-1, the CDR3 gives the full variable domain: DGGITQSPKYLFRKEGQNVTLSCEQNLNHDAMYWYRQDPGQGLRLIYYSQIVNDFQKGDIAEGYSVSREKKESFPLTVTSAQKNPTAFYLCASSQQWVNTEAFFGQGTRLTVV.

The gene calls are TRBV19 and TRBJ1-2; no clear D gene. The CDR3 sequence is 13 residues long. V lost 3 bases to trimming and J lost 11 bases, with 16 bases between them. Germline V gene sequence: CDR1 LNHDA, CDR2 SQIVND (reference sequence). The CDR3 is CASSIPGVLAYTF. For the CDR3, the DNA is TGTGCCAGTAGTATTCCCGGCGTCCTAGCATACACCTTC.